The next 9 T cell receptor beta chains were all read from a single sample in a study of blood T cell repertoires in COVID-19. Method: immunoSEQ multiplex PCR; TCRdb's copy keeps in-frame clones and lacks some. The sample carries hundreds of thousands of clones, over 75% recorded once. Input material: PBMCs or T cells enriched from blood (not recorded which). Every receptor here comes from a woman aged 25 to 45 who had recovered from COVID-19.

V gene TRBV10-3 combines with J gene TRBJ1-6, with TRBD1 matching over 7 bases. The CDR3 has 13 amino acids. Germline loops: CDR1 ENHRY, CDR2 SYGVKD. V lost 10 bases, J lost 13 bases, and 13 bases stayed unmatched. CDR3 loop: CATNSPGQSPLHF. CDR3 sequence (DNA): TGTGCCACCAACTCCCCGGGACAGAGCCCCCTCCACTTT.

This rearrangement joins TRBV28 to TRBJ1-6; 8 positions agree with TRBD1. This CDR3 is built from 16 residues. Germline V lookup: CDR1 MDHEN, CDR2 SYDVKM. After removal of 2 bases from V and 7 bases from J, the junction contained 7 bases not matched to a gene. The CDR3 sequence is CASSLNAGQANSPLHF. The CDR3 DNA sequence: TGTGCCAGCAGTTTAAATGCGGGACAGGCCAATTCACCCCTCCACTTT.

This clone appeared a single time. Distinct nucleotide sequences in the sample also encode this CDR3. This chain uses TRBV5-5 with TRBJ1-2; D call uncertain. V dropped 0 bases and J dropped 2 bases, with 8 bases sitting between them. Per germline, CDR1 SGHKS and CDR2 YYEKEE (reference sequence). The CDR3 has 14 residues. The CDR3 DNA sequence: TGTGCCAGCAGCTTGGAGGGAGTCAACTATGGCTACACCTTC. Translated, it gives CASSLEGVNYGYTF.

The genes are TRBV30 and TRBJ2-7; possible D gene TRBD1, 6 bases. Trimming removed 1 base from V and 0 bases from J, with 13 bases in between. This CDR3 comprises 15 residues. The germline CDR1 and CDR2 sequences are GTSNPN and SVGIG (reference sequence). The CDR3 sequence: CAWSGTALSSYEQYF. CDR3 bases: TGTGCCTGGAGTGGGACAGCTCTCAGCTCCTACGAGCAGTACTTC.

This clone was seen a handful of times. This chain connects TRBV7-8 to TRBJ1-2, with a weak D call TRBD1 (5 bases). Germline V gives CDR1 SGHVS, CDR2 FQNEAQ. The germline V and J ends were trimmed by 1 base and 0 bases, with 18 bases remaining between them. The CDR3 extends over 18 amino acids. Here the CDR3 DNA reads TGTGCCAGCAGCTTAGAGGTTGGAGGGCCGGGGCCTAACTATGGCTACACCTTC. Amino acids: CASSLEVGGPGPNYGYTF.

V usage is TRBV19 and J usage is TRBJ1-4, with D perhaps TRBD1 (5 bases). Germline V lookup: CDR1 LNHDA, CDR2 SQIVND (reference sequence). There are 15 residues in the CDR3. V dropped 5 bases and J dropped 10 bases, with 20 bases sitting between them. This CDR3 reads CASSPDLLPQGKLFF. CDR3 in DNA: TGTGCCAGTAGTCCAGACCTCCTTCCTCAGGGAAAACTGTTTTTT.

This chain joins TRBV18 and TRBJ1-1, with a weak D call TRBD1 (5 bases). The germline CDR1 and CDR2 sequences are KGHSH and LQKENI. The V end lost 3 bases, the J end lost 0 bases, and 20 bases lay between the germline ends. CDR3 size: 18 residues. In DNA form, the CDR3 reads TGTGCCAGCTCACCCATTGGGCAGGGAGGTGCCCTGAACACTGAAGCTTTCTTT. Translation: CASSPIGQGGALNTEAFF. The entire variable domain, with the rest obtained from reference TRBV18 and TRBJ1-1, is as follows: NAGVMQNPRHLVRRRGQEARLRCSPMKGHSHVYWYRQLPEEGLKFMVYLQKENIIDESGMPKERFSAEFPKEGPSILRIQQVVRGDSAAYFCASSPIGQGGALNTEAFFGQGTRLTVV.

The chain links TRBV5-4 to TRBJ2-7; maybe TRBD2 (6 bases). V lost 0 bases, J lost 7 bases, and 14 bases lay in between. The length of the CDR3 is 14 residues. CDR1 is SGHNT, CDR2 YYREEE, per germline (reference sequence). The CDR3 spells CASSLGGLGGEQYF. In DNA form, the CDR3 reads TGTGCCAGCAGCTTGGGCGGCCTTGGGGGGGAGCAGTACTTC.

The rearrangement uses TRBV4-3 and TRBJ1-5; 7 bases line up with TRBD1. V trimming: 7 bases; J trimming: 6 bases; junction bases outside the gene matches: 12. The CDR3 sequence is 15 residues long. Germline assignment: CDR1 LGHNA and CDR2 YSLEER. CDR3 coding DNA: TGCGCCAGCAAAGGGAGCAGGCAGGGGGGTCAGCCCCAGCATTTT. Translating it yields CASKGSRQGGQPQHF.